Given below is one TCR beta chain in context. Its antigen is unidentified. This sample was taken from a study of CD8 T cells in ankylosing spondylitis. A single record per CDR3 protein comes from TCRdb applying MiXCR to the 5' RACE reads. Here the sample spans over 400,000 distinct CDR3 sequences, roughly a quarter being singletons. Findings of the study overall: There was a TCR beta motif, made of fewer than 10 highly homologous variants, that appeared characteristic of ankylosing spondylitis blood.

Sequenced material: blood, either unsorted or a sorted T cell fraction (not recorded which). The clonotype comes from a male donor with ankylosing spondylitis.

CDR3 in amino acids: CASRSKQGADEQYV. For the CDR3, the DNA is TGTGCCAGCAGGTCCAAACAGGGGGCGGACGAGCAGTACGTC. The chain combines TRBV21-1 with TRBJ2-7; TRBD1, the table's D call, was not compared with the DNA. TRBV21-1 is noted as a pseudogene. There are 14 residues in the CDR3.